The 10 T cell receptor beta chains in this list originate from one sample, sequenced in a study of control samples from healthy donors and cancer patients. Only in-frame clones appear in the TCRdb table, and some are missing; sequencing was by immunoSEQ multiplex PCR. This sample has approximately 190,000 clones, with roughly nine tenths found just once. The sequencing sample was made of blood. Every receptor here comes from a man aged 25-40 years in good health.

This clone appeared once. The CDR3 reads CASSSPGLATYEQYF. The DNA of the CDR3 is TGTGCCAGCAGTTCACCGGGACTAGCGACCTACGAGCAGTACTTC. This sequence joins TRBV27 and TRBJ2-7, with 10 bases fitting TRBD2. The CDR3 has 15 residues. Germline V gene sequence: CDR1 MNHEY, CDR2 SMNVEV (reference sequence). The V gene end was trimmed by 4 bases and the J gene end by 2 bases; junction bases not matched to a gene: 5.

The J gene is TRBJ1-6, the V gene TRBV14, with D unresolved. Between the trimmed V and J ends, which lost 6 bases and 9 bases, there was a span of 12 bases. The CDR3 sequence is 13 residues long. Germline V gene data show CDR1 as SGHDN and CDR2 as FVKESK. Here the CDR3 reads CASRYTSGSPLHF. The CDR3 nucleotides are TGTGCCAGCAGATATACAAGCGGTTCACCCCTCCACTTT.

The chain couples TRBV7-9 to TRBJ2-1; TRBD1 agrees at 12 bases. This CDR3 has 16 amino acids. Germline V gene sequence: CDR1 SEHNR, CDR2 FQNEAQ (reference sequence). The V gene end was trimmed by 1 base and the J gene end by 8 bases; junction bases not matched to a gene: 6. The CDR3 DNA reads TGTGCCAGCAGCTTAGAAGGGACAGGGGGCGCGTATGAGCAGTTCTTC. This codes for CASSLEGTGGAYEQFF. The full variable domain, with the rest looked up from reference TRBV7-9 and TRBJ2-1, is DTGVSQNPRHKITKRGQNVTFRCDPISEHNRLYWYRQTLGQGPEFLTYFQNEAQLEKSRLLSDRFSAERPKGSFSTLEIQRTEQGDSAMYLCASSLEGTGGAYEQFFGPGTRLTVL.

The chain links TRBV18 to TRBJ2-3, with D perhaps matching TRBD2 (7 bases). V lost 6 bases, J lost 4 bases, and 11 bases lay in between. Germline CDR1 KGHSH, CDR2 LQKENI. The CDR3 is made up of 13 amino acids. This CDR3 reads CASSSGGADTQYF. For the CDR3, the DNA is TGTGCCAGCTCCTCGGGGGGCGCAGATACGCAGTATTTT.

The V and J genes are TRBV3-1 (or the pseudogene TRBV3-2) and TRBJ2-7; a possible D gene is TRBD1 (6 bases). Germline lookup yields CDR1 LGHDT and CDR2 YNNKEL (reference sequence). V lost 7 bases and J 6 bases, leaving 13 bases between the germline ends. CDR3 length: 12 residues. DNA for the CDR3: TGTGCCAGCAACGCAGGGGTTGGCGAGCAGTACTTC. Its protein is CASNAGVGEQYF.

The gene calls are TRBV21-1 and TRBJ2-7; the table's TRBD1 call for D was not verified on the DNA. TRBV21-1 counts as a pseudogene. The CDR3 extends over 16 amino acids. In DNA, the CDR3 is TGTGCCAGCAGCGTCGCTGGACAGGGGGCTCGATACGAGCAGTACTTC. Amino acid sequence: CASSVAGQGARYEQYF.

With respect to this clone: This CDR3 is also generated by other DNA sequences in the sample. The V call is TRBV5-6, the J call TRBJ2-1; 9 bases are shared with TRBD1. The junction had 12 bases not matched to a gene; V was cut back by 4 bases and J by 4 bases. There are 17 residues in the CDR3. From germline, CDR1 is SGHDT and CDR2 YYEEEE. The CDR3 nucleotides read TGTGCCAGCAGCGAATACTACGGGACAGGGAAGTACAATGAGCAGTTCTTC. Its protein is CASSEYYGTGKYNEQFF.

The chain joins TRBV20-1 to TRBJ2-7; 13 bases fit TRBD2. The germline CDR1 and CDR2 sequences are DFQATT and SNEGSKA (reference sequence). Losses at the gene ends were 4 bases for V and 7 bases for J; bases not matched to a gene: 10. CDR3 length: 15 amino acids. The CDR3 region has the DNA TGCAGTGCTACTGACGGACTAGCGGGGGCCGGGGAGCAGTACTTC. Protein sequence: CSATDGLAGAGEQYF.

This sequence joins TRBV15 and TRBJ2-7; TRBD2 might be the D (5 bases). The ends were cut back, 5 bases at V and 2 bases at J, with 13 bases in the middle. The CDR3 contains 14 residues. CDR1 LNHNV and CDR2 YYDKDF come from the germline V gene (reference sequence). CDR3 amino acids: CATSGLSRTYEQYF. The CDR3 DNA sequence: TGTGCCACCAGCGGACTGAGCAGGACCTACGAGCAGTACTTC.

The chain couples TRBV6-6 to TRBJ1-3; no definite D call. Per the germline V gene, CDR1 is MNHNY and CDR2 is SVGAGI (reference sequence). V was clipped by 2 bases and J by 8 bases, with 7 bases between them. The CDR3 is 12 amino acids. The CDR3 loop is CASSYRSDTIYF. CDR3 nucleotides: TGTGCCAGCAGTTACCGTTCAGACACCATATATTTT.